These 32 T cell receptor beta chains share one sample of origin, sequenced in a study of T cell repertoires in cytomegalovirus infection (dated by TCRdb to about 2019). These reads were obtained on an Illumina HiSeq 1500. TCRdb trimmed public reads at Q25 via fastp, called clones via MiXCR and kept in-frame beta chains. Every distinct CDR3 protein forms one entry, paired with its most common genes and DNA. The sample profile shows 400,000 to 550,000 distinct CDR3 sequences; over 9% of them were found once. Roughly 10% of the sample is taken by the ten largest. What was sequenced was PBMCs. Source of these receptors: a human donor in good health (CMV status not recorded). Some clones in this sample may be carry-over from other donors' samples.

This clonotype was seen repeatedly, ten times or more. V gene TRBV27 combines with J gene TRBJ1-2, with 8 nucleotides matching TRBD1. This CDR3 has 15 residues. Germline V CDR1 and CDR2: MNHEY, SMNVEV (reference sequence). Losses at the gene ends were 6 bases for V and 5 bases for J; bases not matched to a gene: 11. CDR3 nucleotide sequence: TGTGCCAGCAGCCCACGGGACAGGTCGATTTATGGCTACACCTTC. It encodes CASSPRDRSIYGYTF.

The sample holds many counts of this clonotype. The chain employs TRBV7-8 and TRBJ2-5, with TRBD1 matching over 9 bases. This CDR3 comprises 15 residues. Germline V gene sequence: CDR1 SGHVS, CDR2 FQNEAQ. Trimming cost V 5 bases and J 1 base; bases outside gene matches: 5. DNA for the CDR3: TGTGCCAGCAGCCTAAGGGGACAGGGCCAAGAGACCCAGTACTTC. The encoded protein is CASSLRGQGQETQYF.

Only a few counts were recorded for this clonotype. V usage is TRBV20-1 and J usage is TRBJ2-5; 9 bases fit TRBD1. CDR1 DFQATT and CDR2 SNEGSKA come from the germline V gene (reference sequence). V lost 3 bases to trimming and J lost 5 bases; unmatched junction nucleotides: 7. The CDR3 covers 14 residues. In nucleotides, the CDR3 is TGCAGTGCTAGGCGGACAGGGGAACGGGAGACCCAGTACTTC. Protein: CSARRTGERETQYF.

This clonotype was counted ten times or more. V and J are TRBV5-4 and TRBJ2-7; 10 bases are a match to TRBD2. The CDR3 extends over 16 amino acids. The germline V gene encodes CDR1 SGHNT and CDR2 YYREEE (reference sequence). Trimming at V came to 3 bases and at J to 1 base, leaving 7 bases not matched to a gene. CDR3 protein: CASSSASGGLSYEQYF. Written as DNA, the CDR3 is TGTGCCAGCAGCTCCGCTAGCGGGGGCCTTTCCTACGAGCAGTACTTC.

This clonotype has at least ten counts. In DNA form, the CDR3 reads TGTGCCAGCAGCTTGGGACAGGGAGGGACGAACACTGAAGCTTTCTTT. Its translation: CASSLGQGGTNTEAFF. The V and J genes are TRBV7-6 and TRBJ1-1; 9 bases line up with TRBD1. Germline V CDR1 and CDR2: SGHVS, FNYEAQ. CDR3 length equals 16 residues. V was pared by 3 bases and J by 1 base, with 6 bases of the junction left unmatched.

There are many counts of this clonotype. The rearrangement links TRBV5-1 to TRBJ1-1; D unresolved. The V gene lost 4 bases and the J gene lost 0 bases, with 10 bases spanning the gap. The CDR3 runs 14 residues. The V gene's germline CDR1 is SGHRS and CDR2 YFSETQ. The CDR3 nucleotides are TGCGCCAGCAGCCCCGAGGGATTGAACACTGAAGCTTTCTTT. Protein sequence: CASSPEGLNTEAFF.

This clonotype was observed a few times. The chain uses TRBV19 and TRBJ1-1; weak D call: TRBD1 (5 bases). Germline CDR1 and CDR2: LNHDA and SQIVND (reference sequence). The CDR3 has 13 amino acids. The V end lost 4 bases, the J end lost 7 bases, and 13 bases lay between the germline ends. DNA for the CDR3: TGTGCCAGTAGTACCAAGAACAGGTTTGAAGCTTTCTTT. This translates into CASSTKNRFEAFF.

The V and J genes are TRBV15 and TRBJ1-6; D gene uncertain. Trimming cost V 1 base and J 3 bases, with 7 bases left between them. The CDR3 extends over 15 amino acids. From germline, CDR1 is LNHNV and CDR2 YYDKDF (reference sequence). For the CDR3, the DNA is TGTGCCACCAGCAGAGGACCGAACTATAATTCACCCCTCCACTTT. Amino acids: CATSRGPNYNSPLHF.

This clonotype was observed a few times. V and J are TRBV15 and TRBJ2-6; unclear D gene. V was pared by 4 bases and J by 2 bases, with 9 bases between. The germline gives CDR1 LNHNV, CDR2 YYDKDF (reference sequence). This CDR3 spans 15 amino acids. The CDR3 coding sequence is TGTGCCACCAGCAACATGTGGGCTGGGGCCAACGTCCTGACTTTC. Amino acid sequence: CATSNMWAGANVLTF.

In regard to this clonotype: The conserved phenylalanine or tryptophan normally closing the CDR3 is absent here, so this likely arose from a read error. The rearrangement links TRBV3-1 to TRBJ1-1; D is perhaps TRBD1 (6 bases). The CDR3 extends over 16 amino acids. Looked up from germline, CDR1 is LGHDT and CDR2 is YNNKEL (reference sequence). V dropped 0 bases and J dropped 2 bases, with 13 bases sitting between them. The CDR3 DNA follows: TGTGCCAGCAGCCAAGATTCGAGGGGGGGAAACACTGAAGCTTTCCTT. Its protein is CASSQDSRGGNTEAFL.

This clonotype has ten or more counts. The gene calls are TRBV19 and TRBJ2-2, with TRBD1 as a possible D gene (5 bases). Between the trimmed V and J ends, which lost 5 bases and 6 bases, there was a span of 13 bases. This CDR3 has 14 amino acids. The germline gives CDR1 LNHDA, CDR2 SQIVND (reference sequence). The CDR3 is CASSPSQGSGELFF. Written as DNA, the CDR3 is TGTGCCAGTAGTCCCTCGCAGGGCTCCGGGGAGCTGTTTTTT.

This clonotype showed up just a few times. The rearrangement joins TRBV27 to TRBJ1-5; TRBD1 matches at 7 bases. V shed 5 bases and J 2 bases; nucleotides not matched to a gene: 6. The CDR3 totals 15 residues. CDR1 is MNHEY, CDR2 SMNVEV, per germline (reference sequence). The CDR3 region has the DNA TGTGCCAGCAGTCTCGGGACAGAGGGCAATCAGCCCCAGCATTTT. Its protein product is CASSLGTEGNQPQHF.

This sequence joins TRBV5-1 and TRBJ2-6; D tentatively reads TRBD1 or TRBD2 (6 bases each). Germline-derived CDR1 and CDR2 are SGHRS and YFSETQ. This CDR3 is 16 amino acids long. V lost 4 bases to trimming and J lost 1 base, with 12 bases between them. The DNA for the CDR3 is TGCGCCAGCAGCGCCTGGAGGGGGTCTGGGGCCAACGTCCTGACTTTC. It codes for CASSAWRGSGANVLTF.

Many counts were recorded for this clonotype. The CDR3 loop is CSVEDGGGQETQYF. The CDR3 nucleotides read TGCAGCGTTGAAGATGGGGGGGGCCAAGAGACCCAGTACTTC. This chain uses TRBV29-1 with TRBJ2-5; TRBD2 aligns across 7 bases. CDR3 length: 14 amino acids. J gave up 1 base and V 0 bases, and 2 bases lay outside the gene matches. Germline CDR1 is SQVTM and CDR2 is ANQGSEA.

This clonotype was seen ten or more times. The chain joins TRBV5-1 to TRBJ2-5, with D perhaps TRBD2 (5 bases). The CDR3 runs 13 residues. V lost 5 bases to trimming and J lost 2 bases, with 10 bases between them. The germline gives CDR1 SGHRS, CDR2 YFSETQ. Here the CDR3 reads CASSRGLQETQYF. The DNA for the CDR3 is TGCGCCAGCAGTCGAGGACTTCAAGAGACCCAGTACTTC.

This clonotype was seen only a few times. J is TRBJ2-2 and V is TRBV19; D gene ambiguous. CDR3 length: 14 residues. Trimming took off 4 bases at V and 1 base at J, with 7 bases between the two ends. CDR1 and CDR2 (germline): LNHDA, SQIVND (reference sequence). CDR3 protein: CASSNAGNTGELFF. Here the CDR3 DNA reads TGTGCCAGTAGTAATGCAGGGAACACCGGGGAGCTGTTTTTT.

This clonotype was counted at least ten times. The CDR3 region has the DNA TGCAGCGTTGAGGAGGCCTACGAGCAGTACTTC. Residues: CSVEEAYEQYF. The chain is built from TRBV29-1 and TRBJ2-7, with D perhaps matching TRBD2 (5 bases). Between the trimmed V and J ends, which lost 3 bases and 2 bases, there was a span of 5 bases. CDR1 SQVTM and CDR2 ANQGSEA come from the germline V gene. The CDR3 spans 11 residues.

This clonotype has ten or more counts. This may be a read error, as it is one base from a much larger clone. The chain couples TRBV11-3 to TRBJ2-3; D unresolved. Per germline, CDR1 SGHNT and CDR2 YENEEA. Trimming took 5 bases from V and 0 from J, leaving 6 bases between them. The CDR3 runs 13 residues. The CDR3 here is CASSMTSTDTQYF. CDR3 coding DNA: TGTGCCAGCAGCATGACTAGCACAGATACGCAGTATTTT.

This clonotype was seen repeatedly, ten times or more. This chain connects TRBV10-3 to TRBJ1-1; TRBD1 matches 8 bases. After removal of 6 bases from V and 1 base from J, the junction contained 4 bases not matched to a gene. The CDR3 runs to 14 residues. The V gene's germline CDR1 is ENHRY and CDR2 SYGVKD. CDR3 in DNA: TGTGCCATCAGGGAGACAGGGGCGAACACTGAAGCTTTCTTT. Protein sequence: CAIRETGANTEAFF.

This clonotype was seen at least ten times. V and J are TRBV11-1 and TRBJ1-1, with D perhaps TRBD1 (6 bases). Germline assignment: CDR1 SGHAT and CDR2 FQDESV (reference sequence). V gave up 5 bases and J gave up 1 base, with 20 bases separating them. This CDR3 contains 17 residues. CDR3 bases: TGTGCCAGCAGCCCCGGCGGGGGGCGCATGCCGAACACTGAAGCTTTCTTT. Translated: CASSPGGGRMPNTEAFF.

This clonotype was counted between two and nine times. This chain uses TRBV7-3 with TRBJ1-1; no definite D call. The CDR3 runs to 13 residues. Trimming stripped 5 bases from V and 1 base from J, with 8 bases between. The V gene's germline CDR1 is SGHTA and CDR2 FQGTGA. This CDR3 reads CASSGPGNTEAFF. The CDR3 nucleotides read TGTGCCAGCAGCGGGCCGGGGAACACTGAAGCTTTCTTT.

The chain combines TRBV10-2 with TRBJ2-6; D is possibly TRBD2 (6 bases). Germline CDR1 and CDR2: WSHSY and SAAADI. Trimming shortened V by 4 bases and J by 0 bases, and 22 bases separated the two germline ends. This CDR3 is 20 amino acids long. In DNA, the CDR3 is TGCGCCAGCAGTGGTGGAGGGCAGTATAGGCCTTACTCTGGGGCCAACGTCCTGACTTTC. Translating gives CASSGGGQYRPYSGANVLTF.

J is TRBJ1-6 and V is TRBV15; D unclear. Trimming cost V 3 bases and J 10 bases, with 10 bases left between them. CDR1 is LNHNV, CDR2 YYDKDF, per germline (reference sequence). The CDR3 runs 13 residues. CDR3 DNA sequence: TGTGCCACCAGCAGGGGCTCAAACTCACCCCTCCACTTT. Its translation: CATSRGSNSPLHF. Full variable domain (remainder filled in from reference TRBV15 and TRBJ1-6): DAMVIQNPRYQVTQFGKPVTLSCSQTLNHNVMYWYQQKSSQAPKLLFHYYDKDFNNEADTPDNFQSRRPNTSFCFLDIRSPGLGDTAMYLCATSRGSNSPLHFGNGTRLTVT.

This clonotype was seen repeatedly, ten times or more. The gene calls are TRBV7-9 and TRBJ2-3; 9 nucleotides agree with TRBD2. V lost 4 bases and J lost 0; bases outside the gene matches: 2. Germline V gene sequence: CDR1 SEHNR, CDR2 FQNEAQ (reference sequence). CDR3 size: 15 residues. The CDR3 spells CASSSSGASTDTQYF. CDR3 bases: TGTGCCAGCAGCTCTAGCGGGGCTAGCACAGATACGCAGTATTTT.

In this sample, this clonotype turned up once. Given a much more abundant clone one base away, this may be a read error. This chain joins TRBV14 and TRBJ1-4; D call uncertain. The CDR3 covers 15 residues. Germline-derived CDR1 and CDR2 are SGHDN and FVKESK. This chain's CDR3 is CTSSHGVATNEKLFF. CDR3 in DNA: TGTACCAGCAGCCACGGAGTTGCAACTAATGAAAAACTGTTTTTT.

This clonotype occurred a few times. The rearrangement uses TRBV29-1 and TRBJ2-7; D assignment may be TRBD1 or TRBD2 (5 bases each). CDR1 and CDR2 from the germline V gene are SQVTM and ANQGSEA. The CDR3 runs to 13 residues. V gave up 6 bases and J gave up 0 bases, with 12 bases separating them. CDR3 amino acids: CSVGAGSSYEQYF. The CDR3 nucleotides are TGCAGCGTCGGGGCAGGTAGCTCCTACGAGCAGTACTTC.

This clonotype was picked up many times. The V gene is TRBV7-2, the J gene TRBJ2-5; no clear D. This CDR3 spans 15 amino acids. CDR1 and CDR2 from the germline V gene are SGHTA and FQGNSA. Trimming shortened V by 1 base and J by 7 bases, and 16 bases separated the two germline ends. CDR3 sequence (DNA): TGTGCCAGCAGCTTAGTGGGAACCCCTGACGGGACCCAGTACTTC. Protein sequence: CASSLVGTPDGTQYF. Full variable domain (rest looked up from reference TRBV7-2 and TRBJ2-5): GAGVSQSPSNKVTEKGKDVELRCDPISGHTALYWYRQSLGQGLEFLIYFQGNSAPDKSGLPSDRFSAERTGGSVSTLTIQRTQQEDSAVYLCASSLVGTPDGTQYFGPGTRLLVL.

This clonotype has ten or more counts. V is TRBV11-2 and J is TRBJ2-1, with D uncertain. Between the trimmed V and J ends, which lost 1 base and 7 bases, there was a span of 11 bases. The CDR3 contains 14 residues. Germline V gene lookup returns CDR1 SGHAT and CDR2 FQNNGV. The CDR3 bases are TGTGCCAGCAGCTTAGGGACCCGAAGAAATGAGCAGTTCTTC. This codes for CASSLGTRRNEQFF.

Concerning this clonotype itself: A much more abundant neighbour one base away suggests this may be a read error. CDR3 sequence reads: CASSLTGGTDVYTF. As DNA, the CDR3 is TGTGCCAGCAGCTTAACAGGGGGAACGGACGTCTACACCTTC. The chain links TRBV7-3 to TRBJ1-2; D is perhaps TRBD1 (6 bases). The CDR3 sequence is 14 residues long. Germline CDR1 is SGHTA and CDR2 is FQGTGA. Trimming pared 0 bases from V and 10 bases from J, leaving 15 bases between.

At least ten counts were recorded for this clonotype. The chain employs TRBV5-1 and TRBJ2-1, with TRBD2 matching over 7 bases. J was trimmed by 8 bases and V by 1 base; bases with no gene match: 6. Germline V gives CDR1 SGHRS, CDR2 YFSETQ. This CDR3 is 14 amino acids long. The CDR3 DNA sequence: TGCGCCAGCAGCTTGCGAGCGGGACGGGATGAGCAGTTCTTC. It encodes CASSLRAGRDEQFF.

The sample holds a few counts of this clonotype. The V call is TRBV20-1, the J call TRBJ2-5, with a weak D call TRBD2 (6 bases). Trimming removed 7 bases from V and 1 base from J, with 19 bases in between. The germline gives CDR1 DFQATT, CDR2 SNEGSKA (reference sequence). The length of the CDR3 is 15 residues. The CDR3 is CSGRDLGRIQETQYF. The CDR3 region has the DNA TGCAGTGGGAGGGATCTTGGGAGGATCCAAGAGACCCAGTACTTC.

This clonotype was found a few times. The CDR3 nucleotides are TGTGCCAGCAGCTCCTGGACTAGCGGATTAGACCCCCAGTACTTC. This codes for CASSSWTSGLDPQYF. The chain has TRBV7-9 and TRBJ2-5; 10 bases align to TRBD2. Germline V gene sequence: CDR1 SEHNR, CDR2 FQNEAQ (reference sequence). The CDR3 has 15 amino acids. The V and J ends lost 4 bases and 9 bases, in that order; junction bases with no gene match: 11.